The clone carrying this T cell receptor (beta chain) was counted only a few times. As yet, its antigen is unknown. Unmatched junction bases numbered 9, after V lost 2 bases and J lost 9 bases. This CDR3 is 15 amino acids long. Germline-derived CDR1 and CDR2 are MNHEY and SVGAGI. This specimen comes from a study of T cells in Graves' hyperthyroidism and ophthalmopathy. TCR beta CDR3 sequences were amplified from RNA transcripts. First-round RT-PCR of the TCR CDR3 relied on the HTBI primer set. MiXCR, run by TCRdb on the multiplex PCR reads, gives a single entry per CDR3 protein. Of hundreds of thousands of distinct CDR3 sequences in the sample, around 39% were seen once. General observations from the study: From stable hyperthyroidism, ophthalmopathy was set apart by a 13 V-J model.

The diagnostic basis comprised clinical symptoms, serum thyroxine and TRAb, thyroid ultrasound and orbital computed tomography. The rearrangement uses TRBV6-5 and TRBJ2-2, with 7 bases identical to TRBD1. The sample was blood. The sequence was obtained from a man aged 18 to 29 with Graves' hyperthyroidism. The CDR3, as DNA: TGTGCCAGCAGTTACCAGGCAGGGGGTCTCCGGGAGCTGTTTTTT. Translating gives CASSYQAGGLRELFF.